This T cell receptor beta chain was observed in a study of T cell responses to AZD1222 COVID-19 vaccine. General study points: Clonal diversity may have been underestimated, and the donors were mostly white British, with more females than males. Just a handful of AZD1222 recipients tested seropositive at baseline. Regions 160-218 and 743-854 held dominance among vaccine-associated CD4 TCRs, which spanned spike.

Germline V lookup: CDR1 MNHEY, CDR2 SVGEGT. The CDR3 runs 13 residues. V shed 6 bases and J shed 5 bases, with 11 bases lying between them. Assay: immunoSEQ multiplex PCR; the TCRdb copy retains only in-frame clones and omits some. Seen here are 150,000 or so clones, around 93% observed once, and the top ten hold approximately 1.5%. Points on this clone: Antigen: not known.

The chain recombines TRBV6-2 or TRBV6-3 with TRBJ2-1; D might be TRBD2 (6 bases). The starting material was peripheral blood, obtained on day 0 of AZD1222 vaccination. This sequence was found in an adult in good health. The chain's CDR3 is CASSVREHNEQFF. CDR3 DNA sequence: TGTGCCAGCAGCGTCCGGGAGCACAATGAGCAGTTCTTC.